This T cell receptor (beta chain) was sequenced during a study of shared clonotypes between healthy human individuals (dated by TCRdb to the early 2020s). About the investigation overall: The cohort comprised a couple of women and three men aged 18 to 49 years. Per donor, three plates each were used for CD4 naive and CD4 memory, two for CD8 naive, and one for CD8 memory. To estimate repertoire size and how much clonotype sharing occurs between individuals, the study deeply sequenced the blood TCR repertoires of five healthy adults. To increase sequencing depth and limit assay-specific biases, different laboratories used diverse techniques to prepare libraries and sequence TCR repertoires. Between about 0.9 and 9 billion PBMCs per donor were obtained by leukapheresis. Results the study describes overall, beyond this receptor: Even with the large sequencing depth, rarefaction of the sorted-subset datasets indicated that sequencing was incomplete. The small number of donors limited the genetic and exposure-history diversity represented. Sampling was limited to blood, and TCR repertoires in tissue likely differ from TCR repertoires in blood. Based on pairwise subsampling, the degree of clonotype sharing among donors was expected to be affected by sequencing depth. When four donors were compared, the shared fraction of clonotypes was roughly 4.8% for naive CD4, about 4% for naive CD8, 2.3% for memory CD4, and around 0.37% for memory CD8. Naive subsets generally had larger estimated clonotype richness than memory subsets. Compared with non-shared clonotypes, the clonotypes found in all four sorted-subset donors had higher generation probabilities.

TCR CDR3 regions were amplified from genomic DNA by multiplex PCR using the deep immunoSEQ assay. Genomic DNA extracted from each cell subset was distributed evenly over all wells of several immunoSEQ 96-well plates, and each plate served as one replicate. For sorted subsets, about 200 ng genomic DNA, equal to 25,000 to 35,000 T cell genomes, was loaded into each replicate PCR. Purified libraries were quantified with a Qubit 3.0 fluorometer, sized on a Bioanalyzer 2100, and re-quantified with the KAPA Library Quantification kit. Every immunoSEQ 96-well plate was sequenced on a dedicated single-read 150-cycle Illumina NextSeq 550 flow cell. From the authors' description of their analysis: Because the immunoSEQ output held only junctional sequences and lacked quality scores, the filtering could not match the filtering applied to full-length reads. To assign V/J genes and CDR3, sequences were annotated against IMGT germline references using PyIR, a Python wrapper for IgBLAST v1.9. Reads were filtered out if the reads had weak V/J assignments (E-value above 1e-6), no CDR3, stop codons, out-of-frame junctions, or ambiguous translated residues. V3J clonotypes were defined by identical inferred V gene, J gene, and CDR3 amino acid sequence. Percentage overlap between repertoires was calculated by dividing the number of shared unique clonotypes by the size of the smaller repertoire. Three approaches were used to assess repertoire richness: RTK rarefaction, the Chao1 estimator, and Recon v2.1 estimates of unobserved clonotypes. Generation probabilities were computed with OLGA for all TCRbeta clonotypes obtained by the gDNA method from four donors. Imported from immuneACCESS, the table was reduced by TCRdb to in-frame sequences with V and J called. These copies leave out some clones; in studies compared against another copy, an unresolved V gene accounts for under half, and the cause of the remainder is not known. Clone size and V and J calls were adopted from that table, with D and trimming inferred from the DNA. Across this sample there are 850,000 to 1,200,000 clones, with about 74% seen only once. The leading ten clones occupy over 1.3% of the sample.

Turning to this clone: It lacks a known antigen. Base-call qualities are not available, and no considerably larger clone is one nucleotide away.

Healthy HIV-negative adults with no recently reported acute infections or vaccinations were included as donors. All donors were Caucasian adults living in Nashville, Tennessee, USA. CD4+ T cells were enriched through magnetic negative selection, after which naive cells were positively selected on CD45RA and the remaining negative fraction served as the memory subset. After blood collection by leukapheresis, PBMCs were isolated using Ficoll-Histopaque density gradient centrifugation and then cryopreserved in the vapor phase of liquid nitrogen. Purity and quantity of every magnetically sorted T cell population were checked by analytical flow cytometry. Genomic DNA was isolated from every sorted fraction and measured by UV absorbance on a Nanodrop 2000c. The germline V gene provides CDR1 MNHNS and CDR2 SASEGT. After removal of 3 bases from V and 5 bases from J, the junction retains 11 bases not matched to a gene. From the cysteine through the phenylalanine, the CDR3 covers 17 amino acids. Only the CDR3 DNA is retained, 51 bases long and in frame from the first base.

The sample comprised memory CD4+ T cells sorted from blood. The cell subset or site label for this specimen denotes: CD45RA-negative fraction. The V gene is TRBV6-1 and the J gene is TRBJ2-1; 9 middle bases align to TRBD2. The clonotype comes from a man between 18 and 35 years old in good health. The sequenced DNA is TGTGCCAGCAGTGACGTGTTCCTAGCGGGGCGGAACAATGAGCAGTTCTTC. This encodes CASSDVFLAGRNNEQFF.